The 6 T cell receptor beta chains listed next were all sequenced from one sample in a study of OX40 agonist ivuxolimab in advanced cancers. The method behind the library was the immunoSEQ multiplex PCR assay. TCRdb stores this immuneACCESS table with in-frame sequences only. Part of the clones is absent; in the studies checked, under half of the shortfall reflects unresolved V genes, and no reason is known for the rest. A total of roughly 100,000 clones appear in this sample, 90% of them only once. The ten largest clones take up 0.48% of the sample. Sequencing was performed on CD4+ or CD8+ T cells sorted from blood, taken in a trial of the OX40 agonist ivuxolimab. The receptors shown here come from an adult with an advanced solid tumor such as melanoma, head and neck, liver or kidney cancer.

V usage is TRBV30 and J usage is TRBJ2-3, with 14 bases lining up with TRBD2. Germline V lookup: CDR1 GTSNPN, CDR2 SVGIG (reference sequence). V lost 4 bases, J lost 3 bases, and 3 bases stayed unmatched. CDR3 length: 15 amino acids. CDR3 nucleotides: TGTGCCTGGACAAGACTAGCGGGGGGGACAGATACGCAGTATTTT. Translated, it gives CAWTRLAGGTDTQYF.

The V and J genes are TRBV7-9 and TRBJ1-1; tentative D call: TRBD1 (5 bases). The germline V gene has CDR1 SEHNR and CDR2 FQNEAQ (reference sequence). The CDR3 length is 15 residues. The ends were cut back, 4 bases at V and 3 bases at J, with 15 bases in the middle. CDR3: CASSSLHMGDTEAFF. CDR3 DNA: TGTGCCAGCAGCTCCCTACACATGGGGGACACTGAAGCTTTCTTT.

DNA of the CDR3: TGTGCCAACCCGGGCCCCGACACCCAAGAGACCCAGTACTTC. It is translated as CANPGPDTQETQYF. The chain employs TRBV6-4 and TRBJ2-5; no reliable D call. The CDR3 has 14 residues. Trimming stripped 10 bases from V and 1 base from J, with 16 bases between. In germline, CDR1 is MRHNA, CDR2 SNTAGT.

The CDR3 nucleotides are TGTGCCAGCAGAAAGGGGGTAAGCTATGGCTACACCTTC. Protein: CASRKGVSYGYTF. This rearrangement joins TRBV27 to TRBJ1-2, with D maybe TRBD1 (6 bases). V lost 6 bases and J lost 4, with 12 bases in between. The V gene's germline CDR1 is MNHEY and CDR2 SMNVEV (reference sequence). The CDR3 length is 13 residues.

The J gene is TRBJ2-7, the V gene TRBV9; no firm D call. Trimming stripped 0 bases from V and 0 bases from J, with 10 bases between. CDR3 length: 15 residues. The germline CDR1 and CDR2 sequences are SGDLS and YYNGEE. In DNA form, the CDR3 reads TGTGCCAGCAGCGTAGGTCCACAGAGCTCCTACGAGCAGTACTTC. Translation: CASSVGPQSSYEQYF.

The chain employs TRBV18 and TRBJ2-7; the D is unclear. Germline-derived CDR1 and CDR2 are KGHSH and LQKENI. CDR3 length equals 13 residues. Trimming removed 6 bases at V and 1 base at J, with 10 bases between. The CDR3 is CASSPYTSYEQYF. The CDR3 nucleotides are TGTGCCAGCTCCCCCTACACTTCCTACGAGCAGTACTTC.